Listed below are T cell receptor beta chains from one sample, sequenced in a study of response to subunit inactivated influenza vaccine. TCRdb re-called the RT-PCR reads with MiXCR, one entry per CDR3 protein. The sample includes around 760,000 distinct CDR3 sequences, roughly 13% of them seen just once. Sequenced here: PBMCs from blood, sampled 14 to 15 days before vaccination. The receptors were gathered from a man aged 45-65 years who received an inactivated influenza vaccine. CDR3s include the opening cysteine and the closing phenylalanine or tryptophan. D genes are given only for firm matches. Size values are once, few and many counts, or a class for expanded clones, and some rows have none.

d_gene,abundance,v_gene,j_gene,CDR3aa,CDR3nt
TRBD2,few,TRBV11-2,TRBJ2-1,CASRRLAIRNEQFF,TGTGCCAGCAGACGACTAGCGATTCGGAATGAGCAGTTCTTC
NA,few,TRBV15,TRBJ1-1,CATSRLSMGNTEAFF,TGTGCCACCAGCCGTCTTTCTATGGGGAACACTGAAGCTTTCTTT
TRBD2,NA,TRBV5-6,TRBJ2-7,CASSSGTSVKEEQYF,TGTGCCAGCAGCTCCGGGACTAGCGTTAAAGAAGAGCAGTACTTC
TRBD1,few,TRBV7-2,TRBJ2-7,CASSLSPDRLYEQYF,TGTGCCAGCTCCTTGTCTCCGGACAGGCTCTACGAGCAGTACTTC
NA,few,TRBV12-3/TRBV12-4,TRBJ1-3,CASSTINTIYF,TGTGCCAGCAGCACAATAAACACCATATATTTT
TRBD2,NA,TRBV27,TRBJ2-3,CAISLSGTSGGLRTDTQYF,TGTGCCATCAGTTTATCCGGGACTAGCGGGGGGCTCCGCACAGATACGCAGTATTTT
NA,NA,TRBV6-1,TRBJ2-5,CASGWGGKETQYF,TGTGCCAGCGGGTGGGGCGGAAAAGAGACCCAGTACTTC
NA,many,TRBV4-3,TRBJ2-7,CASSLRKGLVRYEQYF,TGCGCCAGCAGCCTCCGTAAAGGGCTAGTTAGATACGAGCAGTACTTC
TRBD1,NA,TRBV6-5,TRBJ2-1,CASSYSGQRYNEQFF,TGTGCCAGCAGTTACTCGGGACAGCGCTACAATGAGCAGTTCTTC
NA,few,TRBV18,TRBJ1-2,CASSPPASPLYGYTF,TGTGCCAGCTCACCCCCGGCGAGCCCGCTCTATGGCTACACCTTC
NA,few,TRBV4-3,TRBJ1-4,CASSQDHLGFSSEKLFF,TGCGCCAGCAGCCAAGATCATTTGGGTTTCTCGTCGGAAAAACTGTTTTTT
TRBD1,few,TRBV12-3/TRBV12-4,TRBJ1-4,CASSLGTGNGKLFF,TGTGCCAGCAGTTTAGGGACAGGGAATGGAAAACTGTTTTTT
TRBD2,NA,TRBV7-2,TRBJ2-7,CASSFAGVLEQYF,TGTGCCAGCAGCTTCGCGGGGGTTCTGGAGCAGTACTTC
TRBD1,few,TRBV20-1,TRBJ2-3,CSAAERTGGFTDTQYF,TGCAGTGCTGCCGAAAGGACAGGGGGCTTCACAGATACGCAGTATTTT
TRBD1,few,TRBV20-1,TRBJ2-3,CSASPRTGVGDTQYF,TGCAGTGCTAGCCCCCGGACAGGGGTGGGAGATACGCAGTATTTT
NA,NA,TRBV4-2,TRBJ2-1,CASSPGAIDAEQFF,TGTGCCAGCAGCCCCGGGGCCATTGATGCTGAGCAGTTCTTC
NA,NA,TRBV7-3,TRBJ2-7,CASSLTTSDYEQYF,TGTGCCAGCAGCTTAACGACCAGCGACTACGAGCAGTACTTC
NA,NA,TRBV5-1,TRBJ2-2,CANSRTGNTGELFF,TGCGCCAACAGTAGGACCGGTAACACCGGGGAGCTGTTTTTT
NA,NA,TRBV10-3,TRBJ2-7,CAISGGTGVSSYEQYF,TGTGCCATCAGTGGCGGCACAGGAGTTAGCTCCTACGAGCAGTACTTC
TRBD2,NA,TRBV12-5,TRBJ2-1,CASGSSLAGVNEQFF,TGTGCTAGTGGTTCTTCGCTAGCGGGAGTCAATGAGCAGTTCTTC
NA,many,TRBV6-5,TRBJ1-2,CASSYFPGSEDGYTF,TGTGCCAGCAGTTACTTTCCGGGCTCAGAGGATGGCTACACCTTC
NA,NA,TRBV20-1,TRBJ2-4,CSASGARAKNIQYF,TGCAGTGCTAGCGGGGCGCGAGCCAAAAACATTCAGTACTTC
TRBD1,NA,TRBV20-1,TRBJ1-5,CSARDRTGSLPQHF,TGCAGTGCTAGAGATCGGACAGGAAGCCTGCCCCAGCATTTT
TRBD1,NA,TRBV7-8,TRBJ2-5,CASSSGTGGAGETQYF,TGTGCCAGCAGCTCCGGGACAGGGGGCGCCGGAGAGACCCAGTACTTC
NA,NA,TRBV15,TRBJ2-5,CATSAGDKEETQYF,TGTGCCACCAGCGCGGGGGACAAAGAAGAGACCCAGTACTTC
TRBD1,few,TRBV7-9,TRBJ1-2,CASSPTGVHGYTF,TGTGCCAGCAGCCCGACAGGGGTGCATGGCTACACCTTC
NA,NA,TRBV3-1,TRBJ2-7,CASSPSGTYSYEQYF,TGTGCCAGCAGCCCCTCCGGGACATACTCCTACGAGCAGTACTTC
TRBD1,few,TRBV7-8,TRBJ2-1,CASSPPRTGSSYNEQFF,TGTGCCAGCAGCCCTCCTAGGACAGGGAGCTCCTACAATGAGCAGTTCTTC
NA,NA,TRBV15,TRBJ2-1,CATSRRREVLNEQFF,TGTGCCACCAGCAGACGCAGGGAGGTCTTAAATGAGCAGTTCTTC